The 7 T cell receptor beta chains below were found in one sample sequenced in a study of vaccination and CD4 T cells after COVID-19. These TCRs' antigens remain unknown. Cultured CD4+ T-cell DNA underwent Oncomine TCR Beta short-read sequencing. TCRdb reprocessed the PCR reads via MiXCR and lists one record per CDR3 protein. This sample carries some 15,000 distinct CDR3 sequences, roughly 44% of them seen once, and the ten largest clones take 20%. Time point defined: late sampling 161 to 241 days after vaccination in a few convalescent patients. Noted treatment: roughly 11-day PBMC culture with coronavirus spike peptide pools or control peptides (ViraFEST assay). Sequencing used CD4+ T cells from blood, cultured in vitro, obtained about 7 months after SARS-CoV-2 vaccination. The receptors come from a human donor who had recovered from COVID-19.

This chain joins TRBV5-4 and TRBJ1-2, with unresolved D. CDR1 is SGHNT and CDR2 is YYREEE in the germline V gene (reference sequence). There are 16 residues in the CDR3. The V gene lost 0 bases and the J gene lost 3 bases, with 15 bases spanning the gap. The CDR3 region is CASSLDLGRSDYGYTF. CDR3 in DNA: TGTGCCAGCAGCTTGGATCTCGGAAGAAGCGACTATGGCTACACCTTC.

The chain links TRBV28 to TRBJ1-1; D call uncertain. Germline assignment: CDR1 MDHEN and CDR2 SYDVKM. The CDR3 runs 13 residues. Trimming removed 5 bases from V and 4 bases from J, with 11 bases in between. CDR3 sequence: CASSPPGSTEAFF. As DNA, the CDR3 is TGTGCCAGCAGTCCGCCGGGTAGCACTGAAGCTTTCTTT.

The chain has TRBV6-5 and TRBJ2-7; TRBD2 is a possible D gene (6 bases). The CDR3 loop spans 17 amino acids. Trimming took off 4 bases at V and 2 bases at J, with 21 bases between the two ends. Germline values: CDR1 MNHEY, CDR2 SVGAGI. For the CDR3, the DNA is TGTGCCAGCAGTTCCACCCGAGCTACGGACTATACCTACGAGCAGTACTTC. Translating it yields CASSSTRATDYTYEQYF.

The rearrangement joins TRBV20-1 to TRBJ2-1, with TRBD2 as a possible D gene (6 bases). V was trimmed by 3 bases and J by 5 bases, leaving 17 bases between them. Germline V gene lookup returns CDR1 DFQATT and CDR2 SNEGSKA (reference sequence). This CDR3 is built from 15 residues. The DNA of the CDR3 is TGCAGTGCTAGTGGAGTAGCGGTTCTTGACAATGAGCAGTTCTTC. Protein: CSASGVAVLDNEQFF.

V usage is TRBV20-1 and J usage is TRBJ2-7, with TRBD1 matching over 9 bases. V lost 2 bases to trimming and J lost 3 bases; unmatched junction nucleotides: 11. The CDR3 is 16 amino acids. The germline V gene has CDR1 DFQATT and CDR2 SNEGSKA (reference sequence). This CDR3 is CSARSTRDRVLYEQYF. CDR3 in DNA: TGCAGTGCTAGATCCACCCGGGACAGGGTCCTCTACGAGCAGTACTTC.

The chain joins TRBV10-3 to TRBJ2-7, with 9 bases fitting TRBD2. Germline V gene lookup returns CDR1 ENHRY and CDR2 SYGVKD. CDR3 length: 13 amino acids. V trimming: 10 bases; J trimming: 1 base; junction bases outside the gene matches: 5. The CDR3: CATTTSGSYEQYF. The CDR3 coding sequence is TGTGCCACCACGACTAGCGGTTCCTACGAGCAGTACTTC.

The gene calls are TRBV20-1 and TRBJ2-7; D unresolved. Per germline, CDR1 DFQATT and CDR2 SNEGSKA (reference sequence). V dropped 2 bases and J dropped 4 bases, with 12 bases sitting between them. The CDR3 extends over 13 amino acids. The CDR3 DNA reads TGCAGTGCTAGAAGGTCTGGGATATACGAGCAGTACTTC. Translation: CSARRSGIYEQYF.